The present TCR beta chain was sequenced within a study of beta chain features in type 1 diabetes. Study outcomes and limitations: Within each of all four CD4+ subsets, Type 1 diabetes patients had TCRB CDR3s that were moderately but significantly shorter.

What was sequenced were expressed TCRB transcripts, since all of the isolated RNA had been reverse transcribed. The table came from immunoSEQ multiplex PCR; TCRdb's copy has only in-frame clones and leaves some out. This sample yields 350,000 to 450,000 clones, of which approximately 15% are seen a single time; roughly 0.04% belongs to the top ten. A word on this clone: The antigen remains undetermined.

CDR3 length: 16 amino acids. J is TRBJ2-5 and V is TRBV21-1; TRBD2, the table's D call, was not compared with the DNA. TRBV21-1 is recorded as a pseudogene. The sequenced material came from naive CD4+ T cells from blood. This clonotype was obtained from a man aged 25 to 40 in good health. As DNA, the CDR3 is TGTGCCAGCAGCAAAGGTTCGGGTAACCTTCAAGAGACCCAGTACTTC. Protein sequence: CASSKGSGNLQETQYF.